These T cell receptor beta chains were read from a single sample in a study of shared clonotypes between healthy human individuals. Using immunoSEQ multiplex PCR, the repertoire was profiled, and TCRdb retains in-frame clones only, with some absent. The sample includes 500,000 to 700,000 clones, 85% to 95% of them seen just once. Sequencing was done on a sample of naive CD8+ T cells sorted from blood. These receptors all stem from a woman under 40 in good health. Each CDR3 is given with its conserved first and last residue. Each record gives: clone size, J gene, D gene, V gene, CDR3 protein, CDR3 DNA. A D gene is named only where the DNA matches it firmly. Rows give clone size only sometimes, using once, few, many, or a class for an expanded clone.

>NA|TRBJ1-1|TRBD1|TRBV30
CAWSFDRGVDTEAFF
TGTGCCTGGAGCTTCGACAGGGGTGTTGACACTGAAGCTTTCTTT
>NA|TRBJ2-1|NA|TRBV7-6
CASSFGSHNQQFF
TGTGCCAGCAGCTTCGGGAGCCACAATCAGCAGTTCTTC
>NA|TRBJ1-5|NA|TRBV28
CASSTKDISDMDNQPQHF
TGTGCCAGCAGTACGAAGGACATCTCGGACATGGACAATCAGCCCCAGCATTTT
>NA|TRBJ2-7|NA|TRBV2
CASQAYEQYF
TGTGCCAGCCAGGCGTACGAGCAGTACTTC
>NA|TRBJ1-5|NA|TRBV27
CASSVGVSNQPQHF
TGTGCCAGCAGCGTGGGGGTTAGCAATCAGCCCCAGCATTTT
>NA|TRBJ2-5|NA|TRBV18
CASSPLRDQETQYF
TGTGCCAGCTCACCATTAAGGGACCAAGAGACCCAGTACTTC
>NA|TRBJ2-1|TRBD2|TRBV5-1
CASSLISVASSGSDEQFF
TGCGCCAGCAGCTTGATCTCGGTCGCGTCTAGCGGGAGCGATGAGCAGTTCTTC
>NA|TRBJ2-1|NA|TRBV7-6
CASSLAGEQFF
TGTGCCAGCAGCTTAGCCGGCGAGCAGTTCTTC
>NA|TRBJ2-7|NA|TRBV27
CASSLLRGFHEQYF
TGTGCCAGCAGTTTATTGAGGGGGTTCCACGAGCAGTACTTC
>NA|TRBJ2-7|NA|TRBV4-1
CASSQGTVKNPYEQYF
TGCGCCAGCAGCCAAGGGACAGTTAAGAACCCCTACGAGCAGTACTTC
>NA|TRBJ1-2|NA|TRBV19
CASSIAHPGAAYGYTF
TGTGCCAGTAGTATAGCCCATCCGGGGGCGGCCTATGGCTACACCTTC
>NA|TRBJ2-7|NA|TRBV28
CASSPASYERYF
TGTGCCAGCAGTCCAGCCTCCTACGAGCGGTACTTC
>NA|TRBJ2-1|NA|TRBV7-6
CASSPRTRGVAYNEQFF
TGTGCCAGCAGCCCCCGTACTAGGGGGGTGGCCTACAATGAGCAGTTCTTC
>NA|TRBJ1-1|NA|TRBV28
CASSLVLWTEAFF
TGTGCCAGCAGTTTAGTTTTGTGGACTGAAGCTTTCTTT
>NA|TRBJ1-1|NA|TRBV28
CASSVYTEAFF
TGTGCCAGCAGCGTATACACTGAAGCTTTCTTT
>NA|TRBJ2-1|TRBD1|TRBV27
CASSLFLGQMQFF
TGTGCCAGCAGTTTATTCCTGGGACAGATGCAGTTCTTC
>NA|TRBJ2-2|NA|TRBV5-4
CASSLVPGAGGELFF
TGTGCCAGCAGCTTGGTTCCGGGAGCCGGCGGGGAGCTGTTTTTT
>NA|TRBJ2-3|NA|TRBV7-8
CASSLVFIGAGPTDTQYF
TGTGCCAGCAGCTTAGTATTTATTGGGGCAGGCCCCACAGATACGCAGTATTTT
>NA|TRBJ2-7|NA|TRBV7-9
CASSLGLGNEQYF
TGTGCCAGCAGCTTAGGGTTGGGTAACGAGCAGTACTTC
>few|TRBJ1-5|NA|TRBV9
CASSVGFSNQPQHF
TGTGCCAGCAGCGTAGGGTTTAGCAATCAGCCCCAGCATTTT
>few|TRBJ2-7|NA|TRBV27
CASRTWTAYEQYF
TGTGCCAGCAGAACCTGGACAGCCTACGAGCAGTACTTC
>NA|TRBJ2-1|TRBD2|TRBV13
CASSYRTSGTYNEQFF
TGTGCCAGCAGCTACCGAACTAGCGGGACTTACAATGAGCAGTTCTTC
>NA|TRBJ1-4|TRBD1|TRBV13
CASSLGHPGQGVGKLFF
TGTGCCAGCAGCTTAGGACACCCGGGACAGGGAGTAGGAAAACTGTTTTTT
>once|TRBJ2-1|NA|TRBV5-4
CASSPTDRYNEQFF
TGTGCCAGCAGCCCAACTGACCGGTACAATGAGCAGTTCTTC
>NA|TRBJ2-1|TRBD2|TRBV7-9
CASSTPSGSAYNEQFF
TGTGCCAGCAGCACCCCTAGCGGGAGTGCCTACAATGAGCAGTTCTTC
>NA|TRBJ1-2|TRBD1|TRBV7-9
CASSLVLDRLGGYTF
TGTGCCAGCAGCTTAGTATTGGACAGGCTGGGTGGCTACACCTTC
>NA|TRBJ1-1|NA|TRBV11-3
CASSLSLNTEAFF
TGTGCCAGCAGCTTATCTTTGAACACTGAAGCTTTCTTT
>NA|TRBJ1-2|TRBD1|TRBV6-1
CASSEWGHRGSDGYTF
TGTGCCAGCAGTGAATGGGGACACAGGGGATCGGATGGCTACACCTTC
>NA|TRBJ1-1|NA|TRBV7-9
CASSLGRDLEAFF
TGTGCCAGCAGCTTGGGTCGGGATCTTGAAGCTTTCTTT
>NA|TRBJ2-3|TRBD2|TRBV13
CAGSLVTAGGFDTQYF
TGTGCCGGCAGCTTAGTAACAGCGGGAGGATTCGATACGCAGTATTTT
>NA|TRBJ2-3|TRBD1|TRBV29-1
CSVGTGGTDTQYF
TGCAGCGTGGGGACAGGGGGCACAGATACGCAGTATTTT
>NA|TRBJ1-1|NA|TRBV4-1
CASSQTGNTEAFF
TGCGCCAGCAGCCAAACAGGGAACACTGAAGCTTTCTTT
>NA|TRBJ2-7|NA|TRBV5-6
CASSLWGSGLHYEQYF
TGTGCCAGCAGCTTGTGGGGGTCGGGGCTCCACTACGAGCAGTACTTC
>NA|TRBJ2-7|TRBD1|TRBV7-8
CASSLAGQGDSYEQYF
TGTGCCAGCAGCTTAGCTGGCCAGGGGGACTCCTACGAGCAGTACTTC
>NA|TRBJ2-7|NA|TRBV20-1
CSARDGYEQYF
TGCAGTGCTAGAGATGGATACGAGCAGTACTTC
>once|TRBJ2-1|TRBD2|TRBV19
CASSLFSSGPNEQFF
TGTGCCAGTAGTTTATTCTCTAGCGGGCCTAATGAGCAGTTCTTC
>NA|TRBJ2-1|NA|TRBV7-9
CASSGRGGSSYNEQFF
TGTGCCAGCAGCGGAAGAGGAGGCAGCTCCTACAATGAGCAGTTCTTC
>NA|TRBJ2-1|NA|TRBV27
CASSNQIGYNEQFF
TGTGCCAGCAGTAATCAGATCGGGTACAATGAGCAGTTCTTC
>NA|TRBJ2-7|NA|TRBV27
CASSRATPYEQYF
TGTGCCAGCAGTCGCGCCACTCCGTACGAGCAGTACTTC
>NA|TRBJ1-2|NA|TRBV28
CASSLGYNYGYTF
TGTGCCAGCAGTTTGGGGTATAACTATGGCTACACCTTC
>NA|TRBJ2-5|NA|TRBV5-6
CASSLVNPSEQYF
TGTGCCAGCAGCTTGGTTAACCCATCGGAGCAGTACTTC
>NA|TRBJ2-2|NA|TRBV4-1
CASSQGVGNTGELFF
TGCGCCAGCAGCCAAGGAGTCGGTAACACCGGGGAGCTGTTTTTT
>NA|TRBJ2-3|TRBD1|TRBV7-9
CASSRPQGVGTDTQYF
TGTGCCAGCAGCCGACCTCAGGGGGTCGGCACAGATACGCAGTATTTT
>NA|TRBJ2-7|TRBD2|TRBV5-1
CASSLDGRDAASGQNEQYF
TGCGCCAGCAGCTTGGATGGCAGGGATGCGGCTAGCGGGCAGAACGAGCAGTACTTC
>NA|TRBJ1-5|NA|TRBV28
CASSFKRYNQPQHF
TGTGCCAGCAGTTTTAAACGATACAATCAGCCCCAGCATTTT
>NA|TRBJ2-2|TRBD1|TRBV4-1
CASSPGQGSGELFF
TGCGCCAGCAGCCCGGGACAGGGCTCCGGGGAGCTGTTTTTT
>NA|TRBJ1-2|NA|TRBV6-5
CASSSSPTTEGYTF
TGTGCCAGCAGTTCATCCCCCACGACCGAGGGCTACACCTTC
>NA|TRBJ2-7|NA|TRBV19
CASSGPPGQPTSTYEQYF
TGTGCCAGTAGTGGTCCCCCGGGACAACCCACCTCCACCTACGAGCAGTACTTC
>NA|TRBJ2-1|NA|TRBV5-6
CASSLTTQPPYNEQFF
TGTGCCAGCAGCTTGACTACCCAGCCGCCCTACAATGAGCAGTTCTTC
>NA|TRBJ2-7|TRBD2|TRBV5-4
CASSYGTRGAYEQYF
TGTGCCAGCAGCTACGGGACTAGGGGAGCCTACGAGCAGTACTTC
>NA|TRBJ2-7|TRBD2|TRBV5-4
CASSSGLAGGPPYEQYF
TGTGCCAGCAGCTCGGGACTAGCGGGAGGGCCCCCCTACGAGCAGTACTTC
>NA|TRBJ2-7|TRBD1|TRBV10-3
CATDRGGEQYF
TGTGCCACCGACAGGGGTGGAGAGCAGTACTTC
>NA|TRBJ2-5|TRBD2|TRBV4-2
CASSQDVVSGAPEQYF
TGTGCCAGCAGCCAAGATGTGGTTAGCGGGGCGCCTGAGCAGTACTTC
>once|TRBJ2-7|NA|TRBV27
CASSLGTRSYEQYF
TGTGCCAGCAGTTTAGGTACCCGCTCCTACGAGCAGTACTTC
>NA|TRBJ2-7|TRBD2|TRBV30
CAWGLAGFHEQYF
TGTGCCTGGGGGCTAGCGGGGTTCCACGAGCAGTACTTC